These 29 T cell receptor beta chains were sequenced from one sample in a study of CD8 T cells in Susac syndrome. An amount of RNA that ranged from roughly 0.5 to 1 ug was reverse transcribed with random hexamers. MiXCR was run by TCRdb on the immunoSEQ multiplex PCR reads, yielding one entry per CDR3 protein. The repertoire consists of 400,000 or so distinct CDR3 sequences, with around 85% occurring once and the leading ten covering about 0.12%. The specimen was CD8+ T cells from PBMCs. Every receptor here comes from a human donor with multiple sclerosis.

The gene calls are TRBV19 and TRBJ2-2; D gene unclear. The ends were cut back, 3 bases at V and 1 base at J, with 3 bases in the middle. Germline CDR1 LNHDA, CDR2 SQIVND (reference sequence). The CDR3 is 13 amino acids. CDR3 sequence: CASSIMNTGELFF. The CDR3 DNA reads TGTGCCAGTAGTATCATGAACACCGGGGAGCTGTTTTTT.

This clonotype was recorded only once. The chain is built from TRBV6-4 and TRBJ2-3; D might be TRBD2 (6 bases). CDR1 is MRHNA and CDR2 is SNTAGT in the germline V gene. This CDR3 is built from 15 residues. The V end was cut by 4 bases, the J end by 3 bases, with 14 bases between. For the CDR3, the DNA is TGTGCCAGCAGTGTTATGGGGACTGCTACAGATACGCAGTATTTT. Its protein is CASSVMGTATDTQYF.

The count of this clonotype is one. V usage is TRBV27 and J usage is TRBJ2-3; the match to TRBD2 covers 10 bases. Germline V gives CDR1 MNHEY, CDR2 SMNVEV (reference sequence). The CDR3 spans 16 residues. The V and J ends lost 3 bases and 2 bases, in that order; junction bases with no gene match: 5. The CDR3 is CASSFGLAELTDTQYF. As DNA, the CDR3 is TGTGCCAGCAGTTTTGGACTAGCGGAGCTCACAGATACGCAGTATTTT.

This chain links TRBV28 with TRBJ1-5; D is unclear. Germline V lookup: CDR1 MDHEN, CDR2 SYDVKM. Between the trimmed V and J ends, which lost 3 bases and 5 bases, there was a span of 11 bases. The CDR3 loop spans 14 amino acids. The CDR3 reads CASSFRPVYQPQHF. For the CDR3, the DNA is TGTGCCAGCAGTTTCAGGCCGGTTTATCAGCCCCAGCATTTT.

The chain carries TRBV19 and TRBJ2-7; 8 bases fit TRBD1. CDR3 size: 15 residues. V lost 7 bases, J lost 2 bases, and 10 bases stayed unmatched. CDR1 is LNHDA, CDR2 SQIVND, per germline (reference sequence). The CDR3 nucleotides are TGTGCCAGTACCCCTGGGGGACAGGCGACCTACGAGCAGTACTTC. It translates to CASTPGGQATYEQYF.

The rearrangement joins TRBV20-1 to TRBJ2-7; possibly TRBD1 or TRBD2 for D (6 bases each). Looked up from germline, CDR1 is DFQATT and CDR2 is SNEGSKA (reference sequence). Trimming removed 1 base at V and 4 bases at J, with 17 bases between. The CDR3 extends over 15 amino acids. The CDR3 region has the DNA TGCAGTGCTAGAGCTTGGGGGCGGGGAACATACGAGCAGTACTTC. As protein: CSARAWGRGTYEQYF.

The gene calls are TRBV29-1 and TRBJ1-2; D gene ambiguous. V lost 6 bases, J lost 4 bases, and 9 bases lay in between. The germline V gene encodes CDR1 SQVTM and CDR2 ANQGSEA. The CDR3 covers 11 residues. CDR3 loop: CSVETFYGYTF. The CDR3 nucleotides are TGCAGCGTCGAGACATTCTATGGCTACACCTTC.

The V call is TRBV19, the J call TRBJ2-1, with D possibly matching TRBD2 (6 bases). V lost 6 bases and J 4 bases, leaving 28 bases between the germline ends. Germline loops: CDR1 LNHDA, CDR2 SQIVND (reference sequence). This CDR3 contains 19 residues. In DNA form, the CDR3 reads TGTGCCAGTAGCCCCCGGGCGCGGACTACCGGCCCACCATACAATGAGCAGTTCTTC. Encoded protein: CASSPRARTTGPPYNEQFF.

This chain connects TRBV6-5 to TRBJ2-7; D may be TRBD1 or TRBD2 (6 bases each). The CDR3 length is 15 residues. Germline CDR1 reads MNHEY; CDR2 reads SVGAGI. Trimming pared 5 bases from V and 3 bases from J, leaving 17 bases between. The CDR3 here is CASSTSSGADYEQYF. The CDR3 DNA reads as TGTGCCAGCAGTACGTCCTCGGGGGCGGACTACGAGCAGTACTTC.

This chain links TRBV27 with TRBJ1-1; tentatively, D is TRBD1 (6 bases). Trimming left V 6 bases short and J 2 bases short, with 16 bases between. Germline V CDR1 and CDR2: MNHEY, SMNVEV (reference sequence). CDR3 size: 15 residues. The CDR3 region is CASRSVGGSNTEAFF. The CDR3 DNA is TGTGCCAGCAGGTCCGTAGGGGGTAGTAACACTGAAGCTTTCTTT.

V is TRBV12-3 or TRBV12-4 and J is TRBJ2-3; no clear D. This CDR3 spans 13 amino acids. Trimming removed 9 bases at V and 6 bases at J, with 16 bases between. The CDR3 spells CASGWNLGDTQYF. CDR3 DNA sequence: TGTGCCAGTGGGTGGAATTTAGGGGATACGCAGTATTTT.

This chain links TRBV4-1 with TRBJ2-5; D call uncertain. This CDR3 is built from 13 residues. Germline CDR1 reads MGHRA; CDR2 reads YSYEKL. Trimming removed 1 base at V and 2 bases at J, with 5 bases between. The CDR3 sequence is CASSQVSQETQYF. The CDR3 coding sequence is TGCGCCAGCAGCCAAGTTAGTCAAGAGACCCAGTACTTC.

The sample holds one count of this clonotype. The DNA for the CDR3 is TGTGCCATCAGCCGGGACACGGACTCCTACGAGCAGTACTTC. Its protein product is CAISRDTDSYEQYF. The chain uses TRBV10-3 and TRBJ2-7, with D maybe TRBD1 (6 bases). Trimming shortened V by 6 bases and J by 0 bases, and 12 bases separated the two germline ends. This CDR3 spans 14 amino acids. Germline V CDR1 and CDR2: ENHRY, SYGVKD.

The rearrangement links TRBV23-1 to TRBJ1-2; 8 bases are shared with TRBD1. TRBV23-1 is treated as an ORF (open reading frame) with a function not yet certain. The CDR3 contains 17 residues. After removal of 2 bases from V and 4 bases from J, the junction contained 12 bases not matched to a gene. This CDR3 is CASSQRRSRGPGYGYTF. The CDR3 coding sequence is TGCGCCAGCAGTCAACGGCGGAGCAGGGGGCCCGGCTATGGCTACACCTTC.

The CDR3: CASSQPGLVGGNEQFF. The CDR3 DNA reads as TGCGCCAGCAGCCAACCGGGACTTGTTGGGGGAAATGAGCAGTTCTTC. The V gene is TRBV4-1, the J gene TRBJ2-1; a weak D match, TRBD2 (6 bases). The germline CDR1 and CDR2 sequences are MGHRA and YSYEKL. Trimming shortened V by 2 bases and J by 7 bases, and 18 bases separated the two germline ends. The CDR3 has 16 residues.

The gene calls are TRBV28 and TRBJ2-3; a possible D gene is TRBD2 (5 bases). Germline V gene lookup returns CDR1 MDHEN and CDR2 SYDVKM. The CDR3 covers 15 residues. The V gene lost 6 bases and the J gene lost 6 bases, with 19 bases spanning the gap. The CDR3 reads CASRPLVEDSDTQYF. CDR3 coding DNA: TGTGCCAGCAGGCCACTAGTGGAGGATTCGGATACGCAGTATTTT.

The chain has TRBV19 and TRBJ2-1; 9 nucleotides align to TRBD2. CDR3 length: 15 residues. Germline V gene data show CDR1 as LNHDA and CDR2 as SQIVND (reference sequence). J lost 4 bases, V lost 3 bases, and 4 bases had no gene match. The DNA for the CDR3 is TGTGCCAGTAGTATTTCTAGCGGGGTTTACAATGAGCAGTTCTTC. Encoded protein: CASSISSGVYNEQFF.

The chain carries TRBV27 and TRBJ1-6; D not resolved. CDR3 length: 14 amino acids. V lost 2 bases and J 3 bases, leaving 5 bases between the germline ends. Germline assignment: CDR1 MNHEY and CDR2 SMNVEV (reference sequence). The CDR3 loop is CASSLGNYNSPLHF. The CDR3 DNA sequence: TGTGCCAGCAGTTTAGGGAACTATAATTCACCCCTCCACTTT.

Only one count was recorded for this clonotype. The rearrangement uses TRBV27 and TRBJ2-5; 8 nucleotides line up with TRBD2. There are 14 residues in the CDR3. After removal of 5 bases from V and 4 bases from J, the junction contained 6 bases not matched to a gene. Germline V gene sequence: CDR1 MNHEY, CDR2 SMNVEV (reference sequence). The CDR3 is CASSPGLEGETQYF. The CDR3 DNA reads TGTGCCAGCAGTCCGGGACTAGAGGGAGAGACCCAGTACTTC.

This rearrangement joins TRBV5-1 to TRBJ2-7, with D uncertain. CDR1 SGHRS and CDR2 YFSETQ come from the germline V gene. The CDR3 runs to 15 residues. Trimming stripped 1 base from V and 3 bases from J, with 14 bases between. The DNA for the CDR3 is TGCGCCAGCAGCTTGTTTTTAGGTGCAGACTACGAGCAGTACTTC. This codes for CASSLFLGADYEQYF.

The V and J genes are TRBV27 and TRBJ2-2, with TRBD1 matching over 7 bases. V dropped 7 bases and J dropped 6; count of bases not matched to a gene: 2. The CDR3 covers 12 residues. The germline V gene encodes CDR1 MNHEY and CDR2 SMNVEV (reference sequence). The CDR3 DNA follows: TGTGCCAGCACCGACAGGGCCGGGGAGCTGTTTTTT. It specifies CASTDRAGELFF.

The gene calls are TRBV19 and TRBJ2-1; 8 nucleotides line up with TRBD2. Germline V lookup: CDR1 LNHDA, CDR2 SQIVND (reference sequence). The CDR3 has 16 amino acids. After removal of 3 bases from V and 6 bases from J, the junction contained 10 bases not matched to a gene. The CDR3 DNA is TGTGCCAGTAGTATGGCAGCGGGAGTGGTTGTCAATGAGCAGTTCTTC. Translation: CASSMAAGVVVNEQFF.

The V call is TRBV12-3 or TRBV12-4, the J call TRBJ2-1, with TRBD1 as a possible D gene (6 bases). Deletions cut 0 bases from V and 1 base from J, with 13 bases between. The CDR3 is 17 amino acids. CDR3 amino acids: CASSLAVDRLSYNEQFF. The CDR3 DNA reads TGTGCCAGCAGTTTAGCCGTGGACAGACTATCCTACAATGAGCAGTTCTTC.

CDR3 nucleotides: TGTGCCTGGAGTGTGCTAGGGGGGATTGCTGAAGCTTTCTTT. Its protein product is CAWSVLGGIAEAFF. The rearrangement uses TRBV30 and TRBJ1-1; the D gene is possibly TRBD1 (6 bases). This CDR3 spans 14 amino acids. V gave up 0 bases and J gave up 6 bases, with 14 bases separating them. The germline gives CDR1 GTSNPN, CDR2 SVGIG (reference sequence).

V and J are TRBV19 and TRBJ1-1; D possibly corresponds to TRBD1 (6 bases). CDR1 is LNHDA, CDR2 SQIVND, per germline (reference sequence). Trimming cost V 9 bases and J 4 bases, with 9 bases left between them. The CDR3 is 11 residues long. The CDR3 DNA reads as TGTGCCAGCCGGACAGTCACTGAAGCTTTCTTT. It encodes CASRTVTEAFF.

The J gene is TRBJ2-1, the V gene TRBV9, with D perhaps matching TRBD2 (5 bases). Trimming removed 0 bases at V and 7 bases at J, with 11 bases between. Per germline, CDR1 SGDLS and CDR2 YYNGEE. This CDR3 is 14 amino acids long. CDR3 protein: CASSVDWRWNEQFF. The CDR3 DNA follows: TGTGCCAGCAGCGTAGACTGGAGGTGGAATGAGCAGTTCTTC.

This clonotype appeared once. CDR3 DNA: TGTGCCACCAGTGATTCGCCGGGTCAACCCCAGTACTTC. Translation: CATSDSPGQPQYF. This chain links TRBV24-1 with TRBJ2-5; the D is unclear. This CDR3 is 13 amino acids long. Trimming took off 2 bases at V and 9 bases at J, with 12 bases between the two ends. Germline V gene data show CDR1 as KGHDR and CDR2 as SFDVKD.

The V call is TRBV27, the J call TRBJ2-2, with 9 bases that match TRBD1. The CDR3 runs 13 residues. J was trimmed by 4 bases and V by 8 bases; bases with no gene match: 2. CDR1 and CDR2 from the germline V gene are MNHEY and SMNVEV (reference sequence). CDR3 DNA: TGTGCCAGCTTACAGGGGGCCACCGGGGAGCTGTTTTTT. Translating it yields CASLQGATGELFF.

The sample holds one count of this clonotype. CDR3 nucleotide sequence: TGTGCCAGCAGCTCAACTAGCGAGATACTCGAGCAGTACTTC. Protein product: CASSSTSEILEQYF. The chain joins TRBV5-4 to TRBJ2-7; 7 nucleotides agree with TRBD2. The CDR3 length is 14 residues. The germline CDR1 and CDR2 sequences are SGHNT and YYREEE (reference sequence). The V segment lost 3 bases and the J segment 6 bases; nucleotides outside the gene matches: 9.